Included here is one T cell receptor beta chain sequence, with context. Its antigen is not identified. This specimen belongs to a study of T cell responses to AZD1222 COVID-19 vaccine. The study, taken as a whole, reports: The reported proportion of spike-specific TCRs targeting unmutated variant regions was nearly half. Spike-spanning, vaccine-associated CD4 TCRs were dominant at 160-218 and 743-854. The peak T cell response came first, and repertoires were sampled only after it. Seropositivity was recorded at baseline in only a handful of AZD1222 recipients.

V was pared by 0 bases and J by 8 bases, with 7 bases between. Per germline, CDR1 MGHDK and CDR2 SYGVNS. The CDR3 runs 12 residues. TCRdb's table, derived via immunoSEQ multiplex PCR, lists solely in-frame clones and lacks some. The table has about 170,000 clones, 90% seen once. This sequence was found in an adult in good health. The sequenced sample was peripheral blood, obtained on day 0 of AZD1222 vaccination. The genes are TRBV25-1 and TRBJ1-2; perhaps TRBD1 as D (5 bases). DNA for the CDR3: TGTGCCAGCAGTGAATACAGGGCCGGCTACACCTTC. Protein sequence: CASSEYRAGYTF.